This TCR beta chain was recorded in a study of shared clonotypes between healthy human individuals. The data were produced by immunoSEQ multiplex PCR, yet TCRdb's version contains in-frame clones alone and is incomplete. The data hold about 2.1 million clones, with about 92% observed a single time. CDR3 size: 16 residues. Germline V lookup: CDR1 MDHEN, CDR2 SYDVKM. The V end lost 6 bases, the J end lost 5 bases, and 22 bases lay between the germline ends. Terminally differentiated effector memory CD45RA+ cells were excluded from the naive CD8 cells, which were CD45RO-negative and positively selected for CCR7.

The TCR comes from a man younger than 35 in good health. Some clones in this sample may be carry-over from other donors' samples. Sequencing was performed on naive CD8+ T cells from PBMCs. The J gene is TRBJ2-5, the V gene TRBV28, with D maybe TRBD1 (6 bases). The CDR3 nucleotides are TGTGCCAGCAGCCCCATCTTCCAGGGGCTAGGGGAGACCCAGTACTTC. This codes for CASSPIFQGLGETQYF.